Listed below are T cell receptor beta chains from one sample, sequenced in a study of blood T cell repertoires in COVID-19. Measured with immunoSEQ multiplex PCR; TCRdb has only the in-frame clones, and not every one. The table lists 35,000 to 40,000 clones, approximately 91% of them singletons. Sample: peripheral blood. The receptors originated from a man in his sixties with active COVID-19. Each CDR3 is given with its conserved first and last residue. A D gene is named only where the DNA matches it firmly. The size field is filled for only some rows; it gives once, few, many or a size class.

v_gene	abundance	d_gene	j_gene	CDR3aa	CDR3nt
TRBV6-2/TRBV6-3	-	TRBD2	TRBJ2-1	CASSPHGRDSYNEQFF	TGTGCCAGCAGTCCCCACGGGAGGGACTCCTACAATGAGCAGTTCTTC
TRBV5-1	-	TRBD2	TRBJ2-3	CASSLAGGETDTQYF	TGCGCCAGCTCCCTAGCGGGAGGGGAGACAGATACGCAGTATTTT
TRBV28	once	TRBD2	TRBJ2-3	CASSFQAGGTDTQYF	TGTGCCAGCAGTTTTCAAGCGGGAGGCACAGATACGCAGTATTTT
TRBV19	-	-	TRBJ1-6	CASSIGGQGLTALHF	TGTGCCAGTAGTATAGGAGGTCAGGGGCTAACGGCCCTCCACTTT
TRBV4-3	-	TRBD2	TRBJ2-1	CASSQDGLAGANEQFF	TGCGCCAGCAGCCAGGACGGACTAGCTGGGGCCAATGAGCAGTTCTTC
TRBV2	-	-	TRBJ2-7	CASSETREQYF	TGTGCCAGCAGTGAAACCCGGGAGCAGTACTTC
TRBV7-2	-	TRBD2	TRBJ2-5	CASSLGLAGGQETQYF	TGTGCCAGCAGCTTAGGACTAGCGGGAGGCCAAGAGACCCAGTACTTC
TRBV7-9	-	-	TRBJ1-5	CASSSDIQPQHF	TGTGCCAGCAGCTCTGACATTCAGCCCCAGCATTTT
TRBV30	-	TRBD2	TRBJ2-7	CALAGKSEQYF	TGTGCCTTAGCGGGTAAGAGCGAGCAGTACTTC
TRBV19	-	-	TRBJ2-7	CASSPQQGSYEQYF	TGTGCCAGTAGTCCCCAACAGGGCTCCTACGAGCAGTACTTC
TRBV5-8	-	-	TRBJ2-5	CASRSRGLETQYF	TGTGCCAGCAGGAGTAGGGGTCTGGAGACCCAGTACTTC
TRBV6-5	-	TRBD1	TRBJ1-3	CASSTGVSGNTIYF	TGTGCCAGCAGTACAGGGGTCTCTGGAAACACCATATATTTT
TRBV5-1	-	TRBD1	TRBJ2-7	CASSLGQGSYEQYF	TGCGCCAGCAGCCTCGGACAGGGAAGCTACGAGCAGTACTTC
TRBV5-1	-	-	TRBJ2-3	CASSLVGEDTQYF	TGCGCCAGCAGCTTGGTCGGGGAAGATACGCAGTATTTT
TRBV5-1	-	-	TRBJ2-7	CASTYGERVGKYEQYF	TGCGCCAGCACCTATGGTGAGAGGGTCGGCAAGTACGAGCAGTACTTC